What follows are 13 T cell receptor beta chains derived from one specimen sequenced in a study of blood T cell repertoires in COVID-19. Clones were read by immunoSEQ multiplex PCR, and TCRdb kept only the in-frame ones, dropping some. The table has hundreds of thousands of clones, over 80% seen once. The sample consisted of PBMCs or T cells enriched from blood (not recorded which). The receptors stem from a woman under 30 who had recovered from COVID-19.

The V gene is TRBV5-1, the J gene TRBJ2-7, with a tentative D call TRBD2 (5 bases). The ends were cut back, 0 bases at V and 2 bases at J, with 9 bases in the middle. The CDR3 spans 14 residues. Germline V gives CDR1 SGHRS, CDR2 YFSETQ. This CDR3 is CASSLARGAYEQYF. Written as DNA, the CDR3 is TGCGCCAGCAGCTTGGCACGGGGAGCCTACGAGCAGTACTTC.

The chain recombines TRBV2 with TRBJ1-1, with D perhaps matching TRBD1 (6 bases). CDR1 and CDR2 (germline): SNHLY, FYNNEI. The CDR3 extends over 14 amino acids. V was trimmed by 6 bases and J by 2 bases, leaving 13 bases between them. The CDR3 DNA reads TGTGCCAGCAGAAGTCGGACAGCTAACACTGAAGCTTTCTTT. Its translation is CASRSRTANTEAFF.

The chain links TRBV13 to TRBJ2-2; the match to TRBD2 covers 8 bases. The CDR3 is 19 residues long. CDR1 is PRHDT, CDR2 FYEKMQ, per germline (reference sequence). Trimming took 3 bases from V and 7 from J; bases not matched to a gene: 19. This CDR3 reads CASSFREQGLDYRIGELFF. The CDR3 coding sequence is TGTGCCAGCAGCTTTCGGGAACAGGGACTAGATTATCGCATCGGGGAGCTGTTTTTT.

The chain uses TRBV6-6 and TRBJ2-7; 8 bases agree with TRBD1. From germline, CDR1 is MNHNY and CDR2 SVGAGI (reference sequence). The CDR3 runs 16 residues. V was pared by 8 bases and J by 3 bases, with 15 bases of the junction left unmatched. The CDR3 DNA reads as TGTGCCAGCGCTATCCGGGGACAGGTTAAAAACTACGAGCAGTACTTC. Encoded protein: CASAIRGQVKNYEQYF.

J is TRBJ2-1 and V is TRBV11-3; D call uncertain. Germline-derived CDR1 and CDR2 are SGHNT and YENEEA. The CDR3 totals 14 residues. V gave up 1 base and J gave up 9 bases, with 13 bases separating them. CDR3 region: CASSLGFVVSEQFF. CDR3 in DNA: TGTGCCAGCAGCTTAGGGTTTGTCGTTAGTGAGCAGTTCTTC.

V is TRBV28 and J is TRBJ2-1; D may be TRBD1 (6 bases). The V and J ends lost 5 bases and 8 bases respectively, with 13 bases between them. CDR3 size: 13 residues. Germline V gene lookup returns CDR1 MDHEN and CDR2 SYDVKM. CDR3 in DNA: TGTGCCAGCAGTATTGGACAGTCCGATGAGCAGTTCTTC. Its protein product is CASSIGQSDEQFF.

This sequence joins TRBV7-3 and TRBJ2-2; D might be TRBD1 (6 bases). V dropped 5 bases and J dropped 6 bases, with 19 bases sitting between them. CDR3 length: 16 residues. CDR1 is SGHTA, CDR2 FQGTGA, per germline. The CDR3 reads CASSLRQVPHPGELFF. CDR3 nucleotide sequence: TGTGCCAGCAGCCTAAGACAGGTCCCACATCCCGGGGAGCTGTTTTTT.

CDR3 protein: CASSPGGGGEQYF. In nucleotides, the CDR3 is TGTGCCAGCAGCCCCGGCGGGGGTGGAGAGCAGTACTTC. The V and J genes are TRBV9 and TRBJ2-7, with 7 nucleotides matching TRBD2. The V gene end was trimmed by 4 bases and the J gene end by 7 bases; junction bases not matched to a gene: 8. CDR1 and CDR2 from the germline V gene are SGDLS and YYNGEE. This CDR3 is 13 amino acids long. Complete variable domain (other parts from reference TRBV9 and TRBJ2-7): DSGVTQTPKHLITATGQRVTLRCSPRSGDLSVYWYQQSLDQGLQFLIQYYNGEERAKGNILERFSAQQFPDLHSELNLSSLELGDSALYFCASSPGGGGEQYFGPGTRLTVT.

The V call is TRBV21-1, the J call TRBJ2-7; the table's D call, TRBD2, has no DNA check behind it. TRBV21-1 is labeled a pseudogene. This CDR3 is built from 18 residues. In DNA, the CDR3 is TGTGCCAGCAGCCTAAACCGAGCGGTCGCGGGGAATATGAACGAGCAGTACTTC. Its translation: CASSLNRAVAGNMNEQYF.

The V gene is TRBV7-9, the J gene TRBJ2-7, with D possibly TRBD2 on 5 matching bases. The CDR3 length is 15 residues. Deletions cut 5 bases from V and 3 bases from J, with 17 bases between. Germline V gene sequence: CDR1 SEHNR, CDR2 FQNEAQ (reference sequence). Written as DNA, the CDR3 is TGTGCCAGCAGCCCAAAAGAGGGCGGCTTCTACGAGCAGTACTTC. This codes for CASSPKEGGFYEQYF. Full variable domain (rest looked up from reference TRBV7-9 and TRBJ2-7): DTGVSQNPRHKITKRGQNVTFRCDPISEHNRLYWYRQTLGQGPEFLTYFQNEAQLEKSRLLSDRFSAERPKGSFSTLEIQRTEQGDSAMYLCASSPKEGGFYEQYFGPGTRLTVT.

This chain joins TRBV10-3 and TRBJ2-2, with 8 bases lining up with TRBD1. The CDR3 is 15 amino acids. With 6 bases clipped from V and 8 bases from J, the junction kept 11 bases outside the gene matches. Germline V lookup: CDR1 ENHRY, CDR2 SYGVKD. The CDR3 protein is CAISASGGPLGELFF. In DNA form, the CDR3 reads TGTGCCATCAGCGCCTCAGGGGGCCCCCTGGGGGAGCTGTTTTTT.

The V gene is TRBV6-6, the J gene TRBJ2-1; 7 positions agree with TRBD2. The CDR3 sequence is 14 residues long. J lost 4 bases, V lost 8 bases, and 8 bases had no gene match. Germline CDR1 is MNHNY and CDR2 is SVGAGI (reference sequence). The CDR3 DNA is TGTGCCAGCGTCCGGACTAGTGGGTACAATGAGCAGTTCTTC. Encoded protein: CASVRTSGYNEQFF.

The rearrangement links TRBV6-2 or TRBV6-3 to TRBJ1-2; possible D gene TRBD1, 6 bases. Germline V gene lookup returns CDR1 MNHEY and CDR2 SVGEGT. The CDR3 runs 15 residues. V gave up 5 bases and J gave up 2 bases, with 15 bases separating them. Here the CDR3 reads CASSRDTWGNYGYTF. The CDR3 DNA reads TGTGCCAGCAGTAGGGACACTTGGGGGAACTATGGCTACACCTTC.